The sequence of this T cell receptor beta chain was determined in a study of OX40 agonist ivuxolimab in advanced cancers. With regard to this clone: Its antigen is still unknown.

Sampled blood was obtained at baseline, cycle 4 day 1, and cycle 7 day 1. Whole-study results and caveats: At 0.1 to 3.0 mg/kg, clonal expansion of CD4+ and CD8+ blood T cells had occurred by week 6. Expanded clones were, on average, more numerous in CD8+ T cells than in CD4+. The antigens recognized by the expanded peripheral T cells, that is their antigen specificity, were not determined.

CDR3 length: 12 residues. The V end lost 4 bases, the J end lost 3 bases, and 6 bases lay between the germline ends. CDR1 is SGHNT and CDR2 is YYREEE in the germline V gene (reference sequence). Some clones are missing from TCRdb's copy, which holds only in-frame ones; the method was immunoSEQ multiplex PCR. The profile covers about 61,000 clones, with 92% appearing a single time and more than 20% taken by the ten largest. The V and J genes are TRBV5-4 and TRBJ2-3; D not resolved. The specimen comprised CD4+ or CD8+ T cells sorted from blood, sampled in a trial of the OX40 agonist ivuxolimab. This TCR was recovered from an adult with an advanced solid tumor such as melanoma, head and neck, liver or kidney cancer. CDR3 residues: CASSDGTDTQYF. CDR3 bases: TGTGCCAGCAGCGATGGAACAGATACGCAGTATTTT.